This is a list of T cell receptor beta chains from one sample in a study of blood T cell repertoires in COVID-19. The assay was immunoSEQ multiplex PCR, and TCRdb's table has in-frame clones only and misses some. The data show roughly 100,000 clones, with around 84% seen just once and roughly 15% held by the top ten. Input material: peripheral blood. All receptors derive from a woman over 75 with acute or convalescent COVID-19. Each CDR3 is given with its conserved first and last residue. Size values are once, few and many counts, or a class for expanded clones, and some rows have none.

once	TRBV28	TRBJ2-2	CASSGRGAGELFF
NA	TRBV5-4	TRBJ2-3	CASSWTQGAEDTQYF
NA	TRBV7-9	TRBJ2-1	CASSLAQLNEQFF
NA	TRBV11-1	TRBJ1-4	CASSFRQGSANEKLFF
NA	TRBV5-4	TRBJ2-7	CASSSPSGSSYEQYF
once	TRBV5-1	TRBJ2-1	CASSSDRGNEQFF
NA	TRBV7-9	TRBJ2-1	CASSFATGGSYNEQFF
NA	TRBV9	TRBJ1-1	CASSVDRNTEAFF
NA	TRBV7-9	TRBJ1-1	CASSRGLGTEAFF
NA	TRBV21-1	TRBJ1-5	CASSAMFVWGGNQPQHF
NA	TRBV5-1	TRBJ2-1	CASSPLIAVNYNEQFF
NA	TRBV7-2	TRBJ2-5	CASSLGGPETQYF
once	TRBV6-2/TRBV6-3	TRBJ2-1	CASSYSIGSAYNEQFF
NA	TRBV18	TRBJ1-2	CASSPGTGTFNYGYTF
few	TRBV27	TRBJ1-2	CASSSGVPRSGYTF
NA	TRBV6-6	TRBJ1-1	CASTREDRAFF
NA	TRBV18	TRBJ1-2	CASSPPYREGNYGYTF
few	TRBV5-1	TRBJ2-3	CASSLKGSDTQYF
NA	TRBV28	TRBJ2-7	CASSLGQGYEQYF
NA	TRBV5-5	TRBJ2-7	CASSTGTTFYEQYF
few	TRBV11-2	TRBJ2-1	CASSLGGTPYNEQFF
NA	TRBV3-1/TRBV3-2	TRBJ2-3	CASSQDWHSSRGRTDTQYF
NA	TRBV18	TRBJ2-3	CASSPLGQGTDTQYF
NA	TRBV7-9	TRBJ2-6	CASSSQGRYSGANVLTF
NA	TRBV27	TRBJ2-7	CASSIIRPRREQSYEQYF
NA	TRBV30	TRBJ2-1	CAWSVTWTSGRTFYNEQFF
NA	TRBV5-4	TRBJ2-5	CASSVGGETGSKTQYF
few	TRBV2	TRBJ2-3	CASSREVGTDTQYF
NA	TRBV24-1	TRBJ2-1	CATSDIRLAGVEQFF
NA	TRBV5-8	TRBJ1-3	CASSLQGMDGNTIYF
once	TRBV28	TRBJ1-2	CASTDRVDYGYTF
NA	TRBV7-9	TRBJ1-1	CASSLEGASSTEAFF
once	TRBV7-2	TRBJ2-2	CASSLASGRARGTGELFF
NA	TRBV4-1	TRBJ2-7	CASSQASGARHEQYF
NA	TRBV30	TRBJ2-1	CAWSVRAGGYNEQFF
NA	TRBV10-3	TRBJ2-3	CAIRDFTDTQYF
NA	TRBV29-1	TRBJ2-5	CSVGQYQETQYF
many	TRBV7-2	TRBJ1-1	CASSWDRLNTEAFF
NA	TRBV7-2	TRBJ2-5	CASSSRASGRETQYF
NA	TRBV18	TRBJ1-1	CASSSMNTEAFF
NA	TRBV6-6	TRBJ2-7	CASSPGVLGTYEQYF
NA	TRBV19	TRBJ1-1	CASSIVAGKNTEAFF
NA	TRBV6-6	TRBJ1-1	CASSYGLAGENTEAFF
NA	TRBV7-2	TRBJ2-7	CASSPQGAVDEQYF
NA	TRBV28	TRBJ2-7	CASSLGGQGYEQYF